The sequence of this T cell receptor (beta chain) was determined in a study of identical twins. Findings and limits, study-wide: Insertion counts were lower in abundant cord blood beta clonotypes, a trend that memory repertoires did not show. For monozygotic twins, models underestimated out-of-frame TCR alpha sharing. Weaker excess sharing between twins was seen in beta out-of-frame sequences.

Carrying unique molecular identifiers, the cDNA also gained a universal primer site through template switching. TCRdb reprocessed the 5' RACE reads via MiXCR and lists one record per CDR3 protein. The sample records 450,000 to 600,000 distinct CDR3 sequences, under 25% being singletons. Turning to this clonotype: The target antigen is unknown.

Trimming left V 6 bases short and J 5 bases short, with 16 bases between. Germline-derived CDR1 and CDR2 are LNHDA and SQIVND (reference sequence). This CDR3 has 14 amino acids. This sample was shared with a second study, whose subject was yellow fever vaccine responses in identical twins.

V usage is TRBV19 and J usage is TRBJ2-5, with D perhaps matching TRBD1 (5 bases). Sequences were obtained from CD4+ T cells sorted from blood. The TCR was taken from a woman between 18 and 29 years old in good health. CDR3 sequence (DNA): TGTGCCAGTAGGCCAGGGATGAAGGGGGAGACCCAGTACTTC. Protein product: CASRPGMKGETQYF.